This record covers a single T cell receptor beta chain. Germline V gene lookup returns CDR1 MNHEY and CDR2 SVGAGI. The V gene end was trimmed by 8 bases and the J gene end by 2 bases; junction bases not matched to a gene: 7. The CDR3 spans 15 residues. Original processing methods: For nucleated cells, counts were estimated from reference gene primer amplification. Method: immunoSEQ multiplex PCR; TCRdb's copy keeps in-frame clones and lacks some. Clonal size and the V and J genes are those of that table, whereas D and trimming came from the DNA. This table has a few hundred thousand clones, around 84% appearing once. Allocation to cohorts depended on clinical history reported by the participants. A COVID-19 case was met by exposed participants within 2 weeks before study entry. This sample was included in a study of blood T cell repertoires in COVID-19.

This TCR derives from a woman between 50 and 59 years old who had been exposed to COVID-19. The rearrangement uses TRBV6-5 and TRBJ2-5, with TRBD2 matching over 11 bases. The sequenced sample consisted of PBMCs or T cells enriched from blood (not recorded which). Here the CDR3 DNA reads TGTGCCAGCCGTAAGACTAGCGGGGTTCAAGAGACCCAGTACTTC. Amino acids: CASRKTSGVQETQYF.